Below, 9 T cell receptor beta chains from the same sample are listed, as sequenced in a study of blood T cell repertoires in COVID-19. Method: immunoSEQ multiplex PCR; TCRdb's copy keeps in-frame clones and lacks some. The data hold 240,000 or so clones, with roughly 83% observed a single time. Sequenced material: PBMCs or T cells enriched from blood (not recorded which). All receptors derive from a woman aged 50 to 65 who had recovered from COVID-19.

The chain joins TRBV5-4 to TRBJ2-3; 7 bases line up with TRBD1. Unmatched junction bases numbered 0, after V lost 5 bases and J lost 0 bases. Germline values: CDR1 SGHNT, CDR2 YYREEE (reference sequence). The CDR3 consists of 13 residues. The CDR3 spells CASRQGSTDTQYF. The CDR3 DNA sequence: TGTGCCAGCAGACAGGGGAGCACAGATACGCAGTATTTT. Combining the CDR3 with reference TRBV5-4 and TRBJ2-3 gives the whole variable domain ETGVTQSPTHLIKTRGQQVTLRCSSQSGHNTVSWYQQALGQGPQFIFQYYREEENGRGNFPPRFSGLQFPNYSSELNVNALELDDSALYLCASRQGSTDTQYFGPGTRLTVL.

The chain carries TRBV28 and TRBJ1-2, with D maybe TRBD1 (6 bases). Trimming left V 10 bases short and J 2 bases short, with 11 bases between. The CDR3 has 12 amino acids. Germline values: CDR1 MDHEN, CDR2 SYDVKM. In nucleotides, the CDR3 is TGTGCCATCACAGGGCCCAACTATGGCTACACCTTC. Its translation: CAITGPNYGYTF.

V usage is TRBV20-1 and J usage is TRBJ1-1; D is ambiguous. Trimming removed 6 bases from V and 3 bases from J, with 8 bases in between. CDR1 is DFQATT, CDR2 SNEGSKA, per germline (reference sequence). This CDR3 has 11 amino acids. CDR3 amino acids: CSATDYTEAFF. The CDR3 DNA follows: TGCAGTGCCACGGACTACACTGAAGCTTTCTTT.

The rearrangement uses TRBV4-1 and TRBJ1-5; D is possibly TRBD1 (6 bases). CDR3 size: 16 residues. Germline V gives CDR1 MGHRA, CDR2 YSYEKL. V dropped 0 bases and J dropped 6 bases, with 15 bases sitting between them. The CDR3 DNA reads as TGCGCCAGCAGCCAAGAAGTGCAGGGGTTCTCTCAGCCCCAGCATTTT. It specifies CASSQEVQGFSQPQHF.

The chain is built from TRBV14 and TRBJ2-7; 9 bases fit TRBD2. This CDR3 spans 17 amino acids. Trimming at V came to 5 bases and at J to 2 bases, leaving 13 bases not matched to a gene. CDR1 and CDR2 from the germline V gene are SGHDN and FVKESK. The CDR3 spells CASSASGRSFGAYEQYF. The CDR3 bases are TGTGCCAGCAGCGCGAGCGGGAGGTCCTTTGGGGCCTACGAGCAGTACTTC.

The chain carries TRBV7-2 and TRBJ2-3; TRBD2 agrees at 9 bases. From germline, CDR1 is SGHTA and CDR2 FQGNSA. J gave up 6 bases and V 4 bases, and 14 bases lay outside the gene matches. This CDR3 has 17 amino acids. The CDR3 here is CASSSLTSGYTVDTQYF. The CDR3 nucleotides are TGTGCCAGCAGCTCTCTGACTAGCGGTTATACTGTGGATACGCAGTATTTT. Together with reference TRBV7-2 and TRBJ2-3, the CDR3 gives the full variable domain: GAGVSQSPSNKVTEKGKDVELRCDPISGHTALYWYRQSLGQGLEFLIYFQGNSAPDKSGLPSDRFSAERTGGSVSTLTIQRTQQEDSAVYLCASSSLTSGYTVDTQYFGPGTRLTVL.

This rearrangement joins TRBV11-2 to TRBJ1-2; no clear D. V dropped 2 bases and J dropped 8 bases, with 12 bases sitting between them. Germline values: CDR1 SGHAT, CDR2 FQNNGV. The CDR3 runs to 13 residues. CDR3 nucleotides: TGTGCCAGCAGCTTATTCGGGGAGCGGGGCTACACCTTC. Amino acids: CASSLFGERGYTF.

In this sample, this clone turned up many times. This rearrangement joins TRBV6-4 to TRBJ2-3; TRBD2 aligns across 10 bases. Germline CDR1 MRHNA, CDR2 SNTAGT. The CDR3 runs to 15 residues. With 3 bases clipped from V and 1 base from J, the junction kept 1 base outside the gene matches. The CDR3 bases are TGTGCCAGCAGTGAGGGGACTAGCGGCACAGATACGCAGTATTTT. This encodes CASSEGTSGTDTQYF.

The chain carries TRBV12-3 or TRBV12-4 and TRBJ1-3; no reliable D call. The CDR3 is 13 residues long. With 3 bases removed from V and 4 bases from J, the gap between germline ends came to 7 bases. The CDR3 loop is CASSFDTGNTIYF. DNA of the CDR3: TGTGCCAGCAGTTTTGACACCGGAAACACCATATATTTT.